The 22 T cell receptor beta chains below were found in one sample sequenced in a study of cytomegalovirus exposure and HLA in healthy donors. PCR used 60 Vbeta primers and 13 Jbeta primers. Using immunoSEQ multiplex PCR, the repertoire was profiled, and TCRdb retains in-frame clones only, with some absent. The sample gives under 130,000 clones, less than 85% of which show up once; approximately 8% is in the top ten. The sample taken for sequencing was PBMCs. Receptors originate from a man in his forties in good health and CMV-seropositive.

V gene TRBV28 combines with J gene TRBJ1-1; no clear D gene. Germline-derived CDR1 and CDR2 are MDHEN and SYDVKM. The ends were cut back, 2 bases at V and 11 bases at J, with 15 bases in the middle. This CDR3 region has 13 residues. The CDR3 DNA sequence: TGTGCCAGCAGTTTAGGCCCGGGAGTATGGGCTTTCTTT. Translating gives CASSLGPGVWAFF.

The chain has TRBV28 and TRBJ1-1, with D uncertain. V gave up 6 bases and J gave up 2 bases, with 10 bases separating them. The germline CDR1 and CDR2 sequences are MDHEN and SYDVKM. The CDR3 is 13 residues long. The CDR3 nucleotides read TGTGCCAGCAGACCTACTTCAAACACTGAAGCTTTCTTT. Protein sequence: CASRPTSNTEAFF.

The V gene is TRBV18, the J gene TRBJ2-3; 7 bases are a match to TRBD2. The CDR3 totals 16 residues. Trimming at V came to 3 bases and at J to 5 bases, leaving 11 bases not matched to a gene. The germline gives CDR1 KGHSH, CDR2 LQKENI. CDR3 sequence: CASSPPPGGLRDTQYF. The CDR3 bases are TGTGCCAGCTCACCCCCCCCGGGAGGACTCAGAGATACGCAGTATTTT.

The V call is TRBV6-4, the J call TRBJ2-1, with TRBD2 identical over 14 bases. Germline lookup yields CDR1 MRHNA and CDR2 SNTAGT. The V segment lost 0 bases and the J segment 7 bases; nucleotides outside the gene matches: 11. The CDR3 runs 19 residues. CDR3 sequence: CASSDSAGTSGRRLNEQFF. The CDR3 region has the DNA TGTGCCAGCAGTGACTCGGCTGGGACTAGCGGGAGACGGTTGAATGAGCAGTTCTTC.

This clone was seen only once. This CDR3 is missing its conserved last phenylalanine or tryptophan, likely due to a read error. The V gene is TRBV19, the J gene TRBJ1-2; D is possibly TRBD1 (5 bases). Deletions cut 7 bases from V and 4 bases from J, with 19 bases between. The CDR3 is made up of 15 amino acids. Germline CDR1 and CDR2: LNHDA and SQIVND (reference sequence). This CDR3 reads CASTPFRGETYGYTL. The CDR3 DNA reads TGTGCCAGTACTCCTTTCCGGGGGGAGACCTATGGCTACACCCTC.

The rearrangement uses TRBV29-1 and TRBJ2-7, with D tentatively TRBD2 (6 bases). The CDR3 has 14 amino acids. CDR1 is SQVTM and CDR2 is ANQGSEA in the germline V gene. Trimming removed 4 bases at V and 5 bases at J, with 18 bases between. CDR3 nucleotide sequence: TGCAGCGTTGGATCCCCGGGGGTCAGTAACGAGCAGTACTTC. Translated: CSVGSPGVSNEQYF.

A remark on this clone: A junction end diverges from the germline sequence, so it may reflect a read error. V is TRBV18 and J is TRBJ2-1; D is perhaps TRBD1 or TRBD2 (6 bases each). The CDR3 is 16 amino acids. CDR1 and CDR2 from the germline V gene are KGHSH and LQKENI. The CDR3 is CASSPPGAGVYNEQFF. CDR3 DNA: TGTGCCAGCTCTCCACCGGGGGCAGGGGTCTACAATGAGCAGTTCTTC. Looking up the rest from reference TRBV18 and TRBJ2-1 gives the full variable domain: NAGVMQNPRHLVRRRGQEARLRCSPMKGHSHVYWYRQLPEEGLKFMVYLQKENIIDESGMPKERFSAEFPKEGPSILRIQQVVRGDSAAYFCASSPPGAGVYNEQFFGPGTRLTVL.

V gene TRBV19 combines with J gene TRBJ2-1; D is possibly TRBD1 (6 bases). This CDR3 contains 13 residues. V shed 7 bases and J shed 5 bases, with 12 bases lying between them. Germline V lookup: CDR1 LNHDA, CDR2 SQIVND (reference sequence). This CDR3 reads CASNLRDNNEQFF. CDR3 DNA sequence: TGTGCCAGTAACCTCCGGGACAACAATGAGCAGTTCTTC.

The V call is TRBV2, the J call TRBJ2-1; 9 positions match TRBD2. The CDR3 loop spans 15 amino acids. The trim removed 10 bases at V and 5 bases at J, leaving 12 bases unmatched. Germline-derived CDR1 and CDR2 are SNHLY and FYNNEI. Here the CDR3 DNA reads TGTGCCACCCGTCCGGGACTAGCTCCAAACAATGAGCAGTTCTTC. Encoded protein: CATRPGLAPNNEQFF.

The CDR3 bases are TGTGCCAGCTCACCTCCGGGACTCACAAACACTGAAGCTTTCTTT. Protein product: CASSPPGLTNTEAFF. This rearrangement joins TRBV18 to TRBJ1-1, with D perhaps matching TRBD1 (5 bases). Trimming left V 3 bases short and J 2 bases short, with 13 bases between. The V gene's germline CDR1 is KGHSH and CDR2 LQKENI. CDR3 length: 15 amino acids.

This clone has a single count. This chain uses TRBV21-1 with TRBJ2-7; the tabulated D call, TRBD1, remains unverified against the DNA. TRBV21-1 is deemed a pseudogene. This CDR3 has 15 amino acids. The CDR3 sequence: CASSKVTGRAYEQYF. The CDR3 bases are TGTGCCAGCAGCAAAGTTACCGGCAGGGCCTACGAGCAGTACTTC.

The chain employs TRBV11-3 and TRBJ2-1; 10 bases fit TRBD2. CDR1 is SGHNT and CDR2 is YENEEA in the germline V gene. The CDR3 consists of 18 residues. V lost 0 bases to trimming and J lost 4 bases; unmatched junction nucleotides: 9. The DNA for the CDR3 is TGTGCCAGCAGCTTAGATAAACTAGCGGGACGGCCTTACAATGAGCAGTTCTTC. It yields the protein CASSLDKLAGRPYNEQFF.

This clone has just a few counts. V is TRBV18 and J is TRBJ2-2, with 7 bases lining up with TRBD1. The germline V gene encodes CDR1 KGHSH and CDR2 LQKENI. The CDR3 runs 17 residues. V was clipped by 3 bases and J by 0 bases; unmatched bases: 7. The CDR3 coding sequence is TGTGCCAGCTCACCGACCGGGACAGCCGCGAACACCGGGGAGCTGTTTTTT. Protein: CASSPTGTAANTGELFF.

The chain recombines TRBV7-9 with TRBJ1-2, with D possibly TRBD1 on 6 matching bases. This CDR3 is built from 15 residues. Germline values: CDR1 SEHNR, CDR2 FQNEAQ (reference sequence). Trimming pared 3 bases from V and 4 bases from J, leaving 15 bases between. CDR3 region: CASSFTGSAAYGYTF. The CDR3 bases are TGTGCCAGCAGCTTTACAGGGTCAGCCGCCTATGGCTACACCTTC.

The table lists this clone with a count of one. The rearrangement joins TRBV20-1 to TRBJ1-2; D remains ambiguous. Looked up from germline, CDR1 is DFQATT and CDR2 is SNEGSKA (reference sequence). This CDR3 region has 10 residues. V shed 4 bases and J shed 4 bases, with 4 bases lying between them. This CDR3 reads CSAMSYGYTF. The CDR3 DNA follows: TGCAGTGCTATGAGCTATGGCTACACCTTC.

The V call is TRBV5-6, the J call TRBJ1-1; possibly TRBD1 for D (5 bases). The V gene's germline CDR1 is SGHDT and CDR2 YYEEEE. The V end was cut by 4 bases, the J end by 5 bases, with 18 bases between. This CDR3 is 15 amino acids long. The chain's CDR3 is CASSQSGLRRTEAFF. In DNA form, the CDR3 reads TGTGCCAGCAGCCAGTCAGGGTTGAGACGGACTGAAGCTTTCTTT.

DNA of the CDR3: TGTGCCAGCAGCCCAGATTTCGGAGGCATTCAGTACTTC. Protein sequence: CASSPDFGGIQYF. J is TRBJ2-4 and V is TRBV7-3, with D perhaps matching TRBD2 (5 bases). In germline, CDR1 is SGHTA, CDR2 FQGTGA. The CDR3 covers 13 residues. V shed 5 bases and J shed 9 bases, with 14 bases lying between them.

The J gene is TRBJ1-4, the V gene TRBV6-6, with 8 bases identical to TRBD1. This CDR3 is built from 12 residues. Germline V CDR1 and CDR2: MNHNY, SVGAGI (reference sequence). The V and J ends lost 6 bases and 9 bases, in that order; junction bases with no gene match: 3. The CDR3 DNA is TGTGCCAGCAGCGGGACAGGCCAAAAACTGTTTTTT. Translating gives CASSGTGQKLFF.

In this sample, this clone turned up a few times. V usage is TRBV11-1 and J usage is TRBJ2-2; 14 nucleotides agree with TRBD2. The CDR3 loop spans 17 amino acids. Germline lookup yields CDR1 SGHAT and CDR2 FQDESV (reference sequence). J was trimmed by 6 bases and V by 3 bases; bases with no gene match: 6. CDR3 nucleotides: TGTGCCAGCAGCTTCAGACTAGCGGGGGGGCAAGCCGGGGAGCTGTTTTTT. Translating it yields CASSFRLAGGQAGELFF.

The V call is TRBV7-3, the J call TRBJ2-3, with 10 bases fitting TRBD2. In germline, CDR1 is SGHTA, CDR2 FQGTGA. The J segment lost 5 bases and the V segment lost 7 bases, leaving 6 bases of the junction unmatched. CDR3 length: 14 residues. DNA of the CDR3: TGTGCCAGCACCTCCGGGACTAGCGTAGATACGCAGTATTTT. It specifies CASTSGTSVDTQYF.

The CDR3 sequence is CASSAGTGTYEKLFF. The CDR3 DNA is TGTGCCAGCAGCGCCGGGACAGGGACTTATGAAAAACTGTTTTTT. The rearrangement links TRBV9 to TRBJ1-4; 9 bases are shared with TRBD1. The CDR3 has 15 residues. J gave up 6 bases and V 3 bases, and 6 bases lay outside the gene matches. The germline V gene has CDR1 SGDLS and CDR2 YYNGEE.

This chain connects TRBV30 to TRBJ1-2; possibly TRBD1 for D (6 bases). V gave up 0 bases and J gave up 7 bases, with 12 bases separating them. Germline V gene sequence: CDR1 GTSNPN, CDR2 SVGIG (reference sequence). The CDR3 extends over 13 amino acids. The CDR3 is CAWSVPRQAGYTF. The CDR3 DNA sequence: TGTGCCTGGAGTGTACCACGACAGGCTGGCTACACCTTC.